These 21 T cell receptor beta chains originate from one sample sequenced in a study of cytomegalovirus exposure and HLA in healthy donors. The primer mix had 60 Vbeta and 13 Jbeta primers. Measured with immunoSEQ multiplex PCR; TCRdb has only the in-frame clones, and not every one. The sample contains some 150,000 clones, almost 80% of which appear only once. The sequencing sample was made of PBMCs. The receptors shown here come from a woman in her forties or fifties in good health and CMV-seronegative.

V usage is TRBV4-3 and J usage is TRBJ2-2, with 9 nucleotides matching TRBD1. The CDR3 has 17 amino acids. Germline CDR1 LGHNA, CDR2 YSLEER. The J segment lost 5 bases and the V segment lost 2 bases, leaving 9 bases of the junction unmatched. CDR3 in DNA: TGCGCCAGCAGCCAAACCGGTGGACAGGGGTGGACCGGGGAGCTGTTTTTT. This encodes CASSQTGGQGWTGELFF.

The chain combines TRBV7-6 with TRBJ2-2; TRBD1 aligns across 7 bases. CDR3 length: 14 amino acids. The germline CDR1 and CDR2 sequences are SGHVS and FNYEAQ. J lost 7 bases, V lost 2 bases, and 4 bases had no gene match. The CDR3, as DNA: TGTGCCAGCAGCTTAACCACAGGGGTCGGGGAGCTGTTTTTT. It codes for CASSLTTGVGELFF.

The chain has TRBV5-1 and TRBJ2-3, with TRBD1 as a possible D gene (6 bases). The CDR3 contains 15 residues. The germline V and J ends were trimmed by 4 bases and 0 bases, with 12 bases remaining between them. The germline CDR1 and CDR2 sequences are SGHRS and YFSETQ. CDR3 nucleotides: TGCGCCAGCAGCATTGGACAGATTAGCACAGATACGCAGTATTTT. The encoded protein is CASSIGQISTDTQYF.

V and J are TRBV6-6 and TRBJ2-7; TRBD2 matches 8 bases. The CDR3 length is 14 residues. From germline, CDR1 is MNHNY and CDR2 SVGAGI (reference sequence). With 11 bases clipped from V and 2 bases from J, the junction kept 11 bases outside the gene matches. The CDR3 region has the DNA TGTGCCGGCCCAGGACTAGCCATAACCTACGAGCAGTACTTC. This translates into CAGPGLAITYEQYF.

V gene TRBV6-5 combines with J gene TRBJ2-4; weak D call: TRBD2 (5 bases). The germline V gene has CDR1 MNHEY and CDR2 SVGAGI. There are 16 residues in the CDR3. Trimming removed 0 bases from V and 9 bases from J, with 18 bases in between. CDR3 sequence reads: CASSYSKERAISIQYF. DNA of the CDR3: TGTGCCAGCAGTTACTCGAAAGAGAGGGCAATTAGCATTCAGTACTTC.

A remark on this clone: Additional DNA sequences in this sample encode the identical CDR3. V and J are TRBV7-2 and TRBJ1-1, with no clear D. CDR3 length equals 14 residues. Trimming removed 4 bases at V and 3 bases at J, with 12 bases between. Germline CDR1 and CDR2: SGHTA and FQGNSA. CDR3 loop: CASSSRGGDTEAFF. CDR3 nucleotide sequence: TGTGCCAGCAGCTCGCGGGGTGGTGACACTGAAGCTTTCTTT. The whole variable domain, filled in from reference TRBV7-2 and TRBJ1-1, reads GAGVSQSPSNKVTEKGKDVELRCDPISGHTALYWYRQSLGQGLEFLIYFQGNSAPDKSGLPSDRFSAERTGGSVSTLTIQRTQQEDSAVYLCASSSRGGDTEAFFGQGTRLTVV.

This chain links TRBV4-1 with TRBJ1-1; D remains ambiguous. CDR1 is MGHRA, CDR2 YSYEKL, per germline. V shed 1 base and J shed 1 base, with 10 bases lying between them. The CDR3 has 15 amino acids. The DNA of the CDR3 is TGCGCCAGCAGCCAAGGGTTTAGATGGAACACTGAAGCTTTCTTT. Its translation: CASSQGFRWNTEAFF.

V gene TRBV6-5 combines with J gene TRBJ2-5; 9 bases align to TRBD2. V trimming: 2 bases; J trimming: 8 bases; junction bases outside the gene matches: 9. The CDR3 has 15 residues. Germline CDR1 reads MNHEY; CDR2 reads SVGAGI. This CDR3 reads CASSYVAAGGFTQYF. CDR3 sequence (DNA): TGTGCCAGCAGTTACGTCGCCGCGGGGGGGTTCACCCAGTACTTC.

The rearrangement links TRBV10-2 to TRBJ1-6; the match to TRBD1 covers 9 bases. CDR3 length: 15 amino acids. CDR1 WSHSY and CDR2 SAAADI come from the germline V gene. V shed 6 bases and J 9 bases; nucleotides not matched to a gene: 9. CDR3 bases: TGCGCCAGCAGCCGGGACAGGGACTTTGGTTCACCCCTCCACTTT. It encodes CASSRDRDFGSPLHF.

The chain uses TRBV6-5 and TRBJ1-4, with 10 bases aligning to TRBD1. The germline gives CDR1 MNHEY, CDR2 SVGAGI. The J segment lost 7 bases and the V segment lost 2 bases, leaving 7 bases of the junction unmatched. There are 16 residues in the CDR3. In nucleotides, the CDR3 is TGTGCCAGCAGTTACCTTCCGGACAGGGGGGGTGAAAAACTGTTTTTT. Protein product: CASSYLPDRGGEKLFF.

This chain joins TRBV11-2 and TRBJ2-2; no firm D call. Trimming removed 5 bases from V and 4 bases from J, with 11 bases in between. Germline CDR1 reads SGHAT; CDR2 reads FQNNGV. This CDR3 contains 14 residues. As DNA, the CDR3 is TGTGCCAGCAGCACCTACAGAGTCACCGGGGAGCTGTTTTTT. This sequence encodes CASSTYRVTGELFF.

The chain employs TRBV11-2 and TRBJ1-6; 9 bases align to TRBD1. Trimming cost V 6 bases and J 7 bases; bases outside gene matches: 4. Germline V gives CDR1 SGHAT, CDR2 FQNNGV. The CDR3 has 14 amino acids. In DNA, the CDR3 is TGTGCCAGCAGTTCCGGGACAGGGAATTCACCCCTCCACTTT. This encodes CASSSGTGNSPLHF.

The chain couples TRBV29-1 to TRBJ2-3; 10 bases are a match to TRBD1. The CDR3 covers 14 residues. V lost 5 bases to trimming and J lost 2 bases; unmatched junction nucleotides: 4. In germline, CDR1 is SQVTM, CDR2 ANQGSEA. The CDR3 nucleotides read TGCAGCGTTTTGACAGGGGGCGCCACAGATACGCAGTATTTT. This encodes CSVLTGGATDTQYF.

The CDR3 is CASSIGGGGNQPQHF. CDR3 in DNA: TGTGCCAGCAGTATAGGCGGGGGCGGCAATCAGCCCCAGCATTTT. V and J are TRBV28 and TRBJ1-5; a possible D gene is TRBD1 (6 bases). The CDR3 length is 15 residues. Trimming cost V 5 bases and J 2 bases, with 13 bases left between them. CDR1 is MDHEN and CDR2 is SYDVKM in the germline V gene. Full variable domain (rest looked up from reference TRBV28 and TRBJ1-5): DVKVTQSSRYLVKRTGEKVFLECVQDMDHENMFWYRQDPGLGLRLIYFSYDVKMKEKGDIPEGYSVSREKKERFSLILESASTNQTSMYLCASSIGGGGNQPQHFGDGTRLSIL.

The genes are TRBV10-1 and TRBJ1-1; no clear D gene. This CDR3 is 17 amino acids long. Germline lookup yields CDR1 WNHNN and CDR2 SYGVQD (reference sequence). The V end lost 6 bases, the J end lost 0 bases, and 20 bases lay between the germline ends. CDR3 DNA: TGCGCCAGCAGCCCCGTTGGGAGGCCAGCAATGAACACTGAAGCTTTCTTT. Its protein product is CASSPVGRPAMNTEAFF.

This clone was detected ten times or more. V gene TRBV6-4 combines with J gene TRBJ2-1; 9 nucleotides match TRBD1. The CDR3 spans 15 residues. V was clipped by 2 bases and J by 8 bases; unmatched bases: 7. The germline V gene encodes CDR1 MRHNA and CDR2 SNTAGT. The CDR3 loop is CASSDDRGGIDEQFF. In nucleotides, the CDR3 is TGTGCCAGCAGTGACGACAGGGGGGGGATCGATGAGCAGTTCTTC.

The chain carries TRBV5-8 and TRBJ1-1; 8 bases match TRBD1. CDR1 and CDR2 from the germline V gene are SGHTS and YDEGEE. Germline trimming cut 4 bases from V and 6 bases from J; bases unmatched to any gene: 8. CDR3 length: 14 amino acids. The CDR3 region has the DNA TGTGCCAGCAGCAAGGACAGGGATAGGGCTGAAGCTTTCTTT. Protein: CASSKDRDRAEAFF.

The chain combines TRBV29-1 with TRBJ1-3; 7 bases map to TRBD1. This CDR3 spans 12 amino acids. The germline gives CDR1 SQVTM, CDR2 ANQGSEA. With V trimmed by 7 bases and J by 7 bases, 7 bases remained unmatched. CDR3 protein: CSASGTANTIYF. CDR3 coding DNA: TGCAGCGCCTCCGGGACAGCTAACACCATATATTTT.

The V call is TRBV7-8, the J call TRBJ2-1; TRBD2 might be the D (5 bases). This CDR3 contains 18 residues. With 5 bases removed from V and 0 bases from J, the gap between germline ends came to 20 bases. CDR1 and CDR2 from the germline V gene are SGHVS and FQNEAQ. The CDR3 reads CASSRSGVGKSSYNEQFF. Here the CDR3 DNA reads TGTGCCAGCAGCAGGTCAGGAGTCGGGAAAAGCTCCTACAATGAGCAGTTCTTC.

The chain carries TRBV2 and TRBJ2-3, with 12 bases aligning to TRBD2. Germline CDR1 and CDR2: SNHLY and FYNNEI. Unmatched junction bases numbered 3, after V lost 4 bases and J lost 4 bases. This CDR3 contains 15 residues. The CDR3 loop reads CASSVTSGSPDTQYF. The CDR3 DNA follows: TGTGCCAGCAGTGTGACTAGCGGGAGCCCAGATACGCAGTATTTT.

This chain joins TRBV6-5 and TRBJ1-1, with a weak D call TRBD1 (6 bases). Germline CDR1 reads MNHEY; CDR2 reads SVGAGI. V lost 4 bases, J lost 0 bases, and 6 bases lay in between. CDR3 length: 13 residues. CDR3 sequence: CASSWTVNTEAFF. The CDR3 region has the DNA TGTGCCAGCAGTTGGACAGTGAACACTGAAGCTTTCTTT.